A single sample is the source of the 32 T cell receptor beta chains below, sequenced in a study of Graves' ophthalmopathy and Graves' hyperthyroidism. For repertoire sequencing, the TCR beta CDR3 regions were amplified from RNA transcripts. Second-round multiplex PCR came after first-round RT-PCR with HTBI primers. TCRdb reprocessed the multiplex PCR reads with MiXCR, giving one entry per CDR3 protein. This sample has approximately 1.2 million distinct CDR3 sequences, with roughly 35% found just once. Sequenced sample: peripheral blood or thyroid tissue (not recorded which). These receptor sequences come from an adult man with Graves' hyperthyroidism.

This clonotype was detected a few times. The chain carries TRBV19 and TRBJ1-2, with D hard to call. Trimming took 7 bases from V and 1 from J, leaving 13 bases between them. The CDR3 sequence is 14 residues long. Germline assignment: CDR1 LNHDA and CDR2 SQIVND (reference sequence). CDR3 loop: CASKLEVDNYGYTF. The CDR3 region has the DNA TGTGCCAGTAAGTTGGAGGTGGATAACTATGGCTACACCTTC.

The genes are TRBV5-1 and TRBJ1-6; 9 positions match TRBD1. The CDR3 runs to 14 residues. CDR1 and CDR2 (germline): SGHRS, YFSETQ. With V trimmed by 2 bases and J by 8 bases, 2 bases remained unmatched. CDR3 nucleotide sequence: TGCGCCAGCAGCTTCGGGACAGGGTATTCACCCCTCCACTTT. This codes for CASSFGTGYSPLHF.

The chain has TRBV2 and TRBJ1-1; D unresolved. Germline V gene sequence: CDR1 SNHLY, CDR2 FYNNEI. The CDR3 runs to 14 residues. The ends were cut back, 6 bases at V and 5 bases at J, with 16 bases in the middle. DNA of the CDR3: TGTGCCAGCAGCCCGGGCGTGGCTAGTACTGAAGCTTTCTTT. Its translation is CASSPGVASTEAFF.

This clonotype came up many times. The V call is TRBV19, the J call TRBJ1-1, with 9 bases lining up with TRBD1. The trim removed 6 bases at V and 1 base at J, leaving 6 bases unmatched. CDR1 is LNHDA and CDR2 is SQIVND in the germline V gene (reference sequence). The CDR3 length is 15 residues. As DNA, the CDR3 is TGTGCCAGTAGGGACAGGGGATGGGGGAACACTGAAGCTTTCTTT. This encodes CASRDRGWGNTEAFF.

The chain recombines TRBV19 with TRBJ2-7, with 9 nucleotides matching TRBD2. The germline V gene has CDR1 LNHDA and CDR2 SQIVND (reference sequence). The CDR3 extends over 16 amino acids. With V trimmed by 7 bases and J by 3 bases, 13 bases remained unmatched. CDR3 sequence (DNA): TGTGCCAGTACCCCTCGATCTAGCGGGAAAATCTACGAGCAGTACTTC. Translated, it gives CASTPRSSGKIYEQYF.

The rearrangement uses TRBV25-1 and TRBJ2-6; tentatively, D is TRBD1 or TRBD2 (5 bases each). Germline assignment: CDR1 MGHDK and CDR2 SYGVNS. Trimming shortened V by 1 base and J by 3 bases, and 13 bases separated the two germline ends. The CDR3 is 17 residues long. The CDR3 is CASSESYGGFGANVLTF. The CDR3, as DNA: TGTGCCAGCAGTGAATCGTATGGGGGATTTGGGGCCAACGTCCTGACTTTC.

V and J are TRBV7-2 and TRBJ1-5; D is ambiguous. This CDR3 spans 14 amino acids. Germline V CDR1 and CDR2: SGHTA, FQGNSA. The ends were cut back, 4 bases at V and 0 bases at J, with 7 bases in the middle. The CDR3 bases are TGTGCCAGCAGCTCCCGGTATAGCAATCAGCCCCAGCATTTT. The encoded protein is CASSSRYSNQPQHF.

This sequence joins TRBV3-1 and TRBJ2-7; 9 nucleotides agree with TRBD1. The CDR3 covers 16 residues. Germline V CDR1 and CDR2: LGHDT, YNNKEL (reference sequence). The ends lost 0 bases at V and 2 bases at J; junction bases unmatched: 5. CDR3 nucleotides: TGTGCCAGCAGCCAAGATATGGGACAGGGCGCCTACGAGCAGTACTTC. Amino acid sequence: CASSQDMGQGAYEQYF.

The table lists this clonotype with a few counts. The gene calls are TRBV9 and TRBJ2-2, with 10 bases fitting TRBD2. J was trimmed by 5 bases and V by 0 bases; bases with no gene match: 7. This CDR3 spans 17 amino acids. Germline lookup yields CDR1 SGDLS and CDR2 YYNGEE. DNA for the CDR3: TGTGCCAGCAGCGTAGAGCTAGCGGGAGCGGGAACCGGGGAGCTGTTTTTT. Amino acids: CASSVELAGAGTGELFF.

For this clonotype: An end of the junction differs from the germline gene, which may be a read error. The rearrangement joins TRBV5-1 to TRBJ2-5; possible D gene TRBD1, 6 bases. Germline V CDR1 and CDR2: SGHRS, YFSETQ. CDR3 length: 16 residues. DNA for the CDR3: TGCGCCAGCAGCTTGGCGGACAGACCAACCCAAGAGGCCCAGTACTTC. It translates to CASSLADRPTQEAQYF. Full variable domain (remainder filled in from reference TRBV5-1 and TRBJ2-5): KAGVTQTPRYLIKTRGQQVTLSCSPISGHRSVSWYQQTPGQGLQFLFEYFSETQRNKGNFPGRFSGRQFSNSRSEMNVSTLELGDSALYLCASSLADRPTQEAQYFGPGTRLLVL.

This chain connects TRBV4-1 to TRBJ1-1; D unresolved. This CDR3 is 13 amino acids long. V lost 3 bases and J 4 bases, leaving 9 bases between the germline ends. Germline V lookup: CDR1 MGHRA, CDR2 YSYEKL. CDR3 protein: CASSQGFGTEAFF. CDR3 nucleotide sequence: TGCGCCAGCAGCCAGGGTTTTGGCACTGAAGCTTTCTTT.

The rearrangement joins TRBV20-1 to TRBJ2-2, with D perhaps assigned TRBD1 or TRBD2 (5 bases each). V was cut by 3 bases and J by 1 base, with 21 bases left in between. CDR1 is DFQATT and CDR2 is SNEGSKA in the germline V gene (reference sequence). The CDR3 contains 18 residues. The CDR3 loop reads CSASGTGGGAGNTGELFF. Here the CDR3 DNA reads TGCAGTGCTAGCGGGACCGGTGGGGGAGCCGGGAACACCGGGGAGCTGTTTTTT.

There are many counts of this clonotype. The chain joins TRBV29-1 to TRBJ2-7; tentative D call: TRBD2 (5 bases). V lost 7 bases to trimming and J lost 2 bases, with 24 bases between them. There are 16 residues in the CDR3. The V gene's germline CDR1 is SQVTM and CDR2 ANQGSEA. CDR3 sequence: CSAGEGLASSTYEQYF. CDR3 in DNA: TGCAGCGCCGGTGAGGGTCTGGCATCATCTACCTACGAGCAGTACTTC.

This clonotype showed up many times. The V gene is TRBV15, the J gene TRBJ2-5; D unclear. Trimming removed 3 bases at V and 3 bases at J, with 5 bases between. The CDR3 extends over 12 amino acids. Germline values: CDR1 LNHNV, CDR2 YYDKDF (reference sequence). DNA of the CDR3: TGTGCCACCAGCAGCGAAGAAGAGACCCAGTACTTC. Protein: CATSSEEETQYF.

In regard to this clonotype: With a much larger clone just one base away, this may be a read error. The CDR3 is CSVGDSIYEQYF. DNA for the CDR3: TGCAGCGTTGGGGACAGCATCTACGAGCAGTACTTC. V is TRBV29-1 and J is TRBJ2-7; the match to TRBD1 covers 7 bases. This CDR3 contains 12 residues. V gave up 4 bases and J gave up 3 bases; unmatched junction bases: 3. Germline CDR1 SQVTM, CDR2 ANQGSEA.

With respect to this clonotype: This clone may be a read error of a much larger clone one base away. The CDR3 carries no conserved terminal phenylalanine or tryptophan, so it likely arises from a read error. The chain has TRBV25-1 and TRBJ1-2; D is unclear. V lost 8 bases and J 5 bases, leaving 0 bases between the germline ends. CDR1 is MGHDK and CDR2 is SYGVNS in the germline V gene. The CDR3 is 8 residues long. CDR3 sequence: CASYGYTL. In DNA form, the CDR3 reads TGTGCCAGCTATGGCTACACCCTC.

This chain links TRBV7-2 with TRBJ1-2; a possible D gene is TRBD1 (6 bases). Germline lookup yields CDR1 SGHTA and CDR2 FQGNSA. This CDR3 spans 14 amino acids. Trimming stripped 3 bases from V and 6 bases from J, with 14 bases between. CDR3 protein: CASSFMGGGDGYTF. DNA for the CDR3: TGTGCCAGCAGCTTTATGGGGGGCGGGGATGGCTACACCTTC.

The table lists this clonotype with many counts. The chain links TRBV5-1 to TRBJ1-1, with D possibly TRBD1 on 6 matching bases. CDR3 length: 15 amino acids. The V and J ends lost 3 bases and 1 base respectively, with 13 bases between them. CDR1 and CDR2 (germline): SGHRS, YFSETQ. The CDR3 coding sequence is TGCGCCAGCAGCTCGAGGGGACAACAGAACACTGAAGCTTTCTTT. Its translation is CASSSRGQQNTEAFF.

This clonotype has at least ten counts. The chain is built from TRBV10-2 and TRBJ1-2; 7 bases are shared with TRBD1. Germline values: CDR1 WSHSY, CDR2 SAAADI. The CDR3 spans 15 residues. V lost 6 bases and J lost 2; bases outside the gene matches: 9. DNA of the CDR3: TGCGCCAGCAGGGGGGACAGTTTGTTAAACTATGGCTACACCTTC. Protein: CASRGDSLLNYGYTF.

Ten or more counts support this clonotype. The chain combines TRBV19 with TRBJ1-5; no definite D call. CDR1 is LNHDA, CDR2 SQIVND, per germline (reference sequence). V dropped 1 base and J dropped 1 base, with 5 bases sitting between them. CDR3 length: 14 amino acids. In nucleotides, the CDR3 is TGTGCCAGTAGTATAGCTCAGAGCAATCAGCCCCAGCATTTT. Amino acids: CASSIAQSNQPQHF.

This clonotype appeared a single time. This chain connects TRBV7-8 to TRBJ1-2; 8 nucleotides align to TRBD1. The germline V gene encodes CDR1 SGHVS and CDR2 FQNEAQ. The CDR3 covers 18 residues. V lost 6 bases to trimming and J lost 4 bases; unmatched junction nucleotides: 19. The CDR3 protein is CASRSGTGPMVQPYGYTF. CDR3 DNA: TGTGCCAGCAGGTCTGGGACAGGTCCGATGGTTCAGCCCTATGGCTACACCTTC.

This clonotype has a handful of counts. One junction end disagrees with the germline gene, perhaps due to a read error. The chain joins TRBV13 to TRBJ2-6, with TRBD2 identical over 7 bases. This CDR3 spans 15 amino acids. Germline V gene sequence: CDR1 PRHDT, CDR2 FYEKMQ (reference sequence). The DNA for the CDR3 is TGTGCCAGCAGCCTAGGGAGGGAGGAGACCAACGTCCTGACTTTC. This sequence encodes CASSLGREETNVLTF. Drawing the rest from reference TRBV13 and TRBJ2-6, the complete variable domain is AAGVIQSPRHLIKEKRETATLKCYPIPRHDTVYWYQQGPGQDPQFLISFYEKMQSDKGSIPDRFSAQQFSDYHSELNMSSLELGDSALYFCASSLGREETNVLTFGAGSRLTVL.

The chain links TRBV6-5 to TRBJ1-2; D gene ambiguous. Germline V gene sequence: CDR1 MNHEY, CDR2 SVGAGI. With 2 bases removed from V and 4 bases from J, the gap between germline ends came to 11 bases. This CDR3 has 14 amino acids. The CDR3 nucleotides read TGTGCCAGCAGTTACGTGGGCGAGGGCTATGGCTACACCTTC. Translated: CASSYVGEGYGYTF.

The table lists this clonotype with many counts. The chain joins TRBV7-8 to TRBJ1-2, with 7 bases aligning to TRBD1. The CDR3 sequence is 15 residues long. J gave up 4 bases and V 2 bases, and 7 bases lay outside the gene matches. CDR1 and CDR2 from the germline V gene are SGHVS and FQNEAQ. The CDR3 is CASSLRTGPIYGYTF. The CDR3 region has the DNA TGTGCCAGCAGCTTACGGACAGGACCGATCTATGGCTACACCTTC.

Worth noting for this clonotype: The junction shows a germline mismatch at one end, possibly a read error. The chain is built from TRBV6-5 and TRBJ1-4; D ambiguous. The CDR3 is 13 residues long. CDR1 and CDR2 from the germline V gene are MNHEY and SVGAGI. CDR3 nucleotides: TGTGCCATCAGTTACAGTCAGAGTGAAAAACTGTTTTTT. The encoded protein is CAISYSQSEKLFF.

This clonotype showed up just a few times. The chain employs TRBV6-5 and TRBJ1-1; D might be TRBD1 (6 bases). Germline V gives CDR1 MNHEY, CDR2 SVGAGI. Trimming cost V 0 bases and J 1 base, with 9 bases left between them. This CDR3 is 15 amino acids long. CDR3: CASSYSLDRNTEAFF. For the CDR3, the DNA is TGTGCCAGCAGTTACTCCCTGGACAGGAACACTGAAGCTTTCTTT.

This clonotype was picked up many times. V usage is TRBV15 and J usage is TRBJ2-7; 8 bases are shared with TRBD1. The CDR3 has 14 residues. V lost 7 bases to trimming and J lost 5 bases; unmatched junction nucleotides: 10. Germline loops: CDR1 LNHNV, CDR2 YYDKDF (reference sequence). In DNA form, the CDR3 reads TGTGCCACCACCGTGGGGGACAGGACCCACGAGCAGTACTTC. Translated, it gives CATTVGDRTHEQYF.

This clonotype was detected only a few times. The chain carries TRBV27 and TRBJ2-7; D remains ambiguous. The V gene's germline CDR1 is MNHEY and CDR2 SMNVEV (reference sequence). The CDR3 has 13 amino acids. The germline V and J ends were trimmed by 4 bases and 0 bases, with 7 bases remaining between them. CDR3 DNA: TGTGCCAGCAGTTCCGCCTTCTCCTACGAGCAGTACTTC. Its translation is CASSSAFSYEQYF.

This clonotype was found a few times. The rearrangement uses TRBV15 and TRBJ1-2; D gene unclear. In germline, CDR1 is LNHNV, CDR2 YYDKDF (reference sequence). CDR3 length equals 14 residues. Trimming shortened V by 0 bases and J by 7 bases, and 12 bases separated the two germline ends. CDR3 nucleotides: TGTGCCACCAGCAGAGATCGATCCGATTTTGGCTACACCTTC. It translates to CATSRDRSDFGYTF.

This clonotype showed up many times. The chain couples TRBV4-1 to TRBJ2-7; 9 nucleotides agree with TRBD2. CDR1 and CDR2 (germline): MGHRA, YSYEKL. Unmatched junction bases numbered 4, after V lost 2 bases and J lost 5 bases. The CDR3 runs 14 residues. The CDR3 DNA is TGCGCCAGCAGCCAACTAGCGGGGAGGAACGAGCAGTACTTC. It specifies CASSQLAGRNEQYF.

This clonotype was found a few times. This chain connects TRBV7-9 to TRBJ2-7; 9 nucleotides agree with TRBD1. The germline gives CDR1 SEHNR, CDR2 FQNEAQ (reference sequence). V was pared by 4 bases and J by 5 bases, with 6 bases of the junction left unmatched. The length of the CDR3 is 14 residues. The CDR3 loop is CASSSRDRDHEQYF. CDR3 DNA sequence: TGTGCCAGCAGCTCTCGGGACAGGGACCACGAGCAGTACTTC.

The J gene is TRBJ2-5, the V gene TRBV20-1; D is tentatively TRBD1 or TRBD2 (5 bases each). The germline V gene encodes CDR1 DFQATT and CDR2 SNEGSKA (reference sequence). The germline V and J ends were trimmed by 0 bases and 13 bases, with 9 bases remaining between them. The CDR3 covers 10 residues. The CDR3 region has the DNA TGCAGTGCTAGAGATTGGGGACGGTACTTC. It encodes CSARDWGRYF.